This TCR beta chain was recovered during a study of graft-versus-host responses after intestinal transplantation. Whole-study context: Recipients were given multivisceral, liver-intestinal, or isolated intestinal transplants. The whole recipient group had anti-thymocyte globulin induction followed by tacrolimus and steroids for two to three years. Findings and caveats of the study: Among recipient marrow samples, GvH clones were found; some appeared first in ileum or blood. The study found high graft-versus-host to host-versus-graft clonal ratios in allografts of patients with graft-donor T cell macrochimerism.

With respect to this clone: Its antigen is unidentified.

Sequencing was performed with immunoSEQ multiplex PCR; in TCRdb, only in-frame clones are kept and a portion is missing. The sample records roughly 100,000 clones, over 85% being singletons. The CDR3 loop spans 15 amino acids. The junction had 10 bases not matched to a gene; V was cut back by 7 bases and J by 7 bases. Looked up from germline, CDR1 is MNHNY and CDR2 is SVGAGI (reference sequence). This sequence was found in a human donor who received an intestinal transplant. This material consisted of unstimulated CD8+ T cells sorted from spleen or lymph node cells, taken before intestinal transplant. This chain uses TRBV6-6 with TRBJ1-2, with 12 bases identical to TRBD1. In nucleotides, the CDR3 is TGTGCCAGCAATTATGGGACAGGGGGCGGTTCTGGCTACACCTTC. Protein: CASNYGTGGGSGYTF.